A selection of T cell receptor beta chains follows, all from one sample in a study of blood T cell repertoires in COVID-19. Produced via immunoSEQ multiplex PCR; TCRdb's table is partial and in-frame only. This sample has around 170,000 clones; 80% occur once, and the top ten carry approximately 15%. Material for sequencing was PBMCs or T cells enriched from blood (not recorded which). The receptors derive from a man between 60 and 75 years old who had been exposed to COVID-19. Both conserved end residues are part of each CDR3. D genes are given only for firm matches. Clone size, where shown, is once, few, many, or a class for clones that have expanded.

clone_size j_call v_call d_call cdr3_aa cdr3_nt
- TRBJ2-1 TRBV7-6 TRBD1 CASSEGAFYNEQFF TGTGCCAGCTCTGAGGGGGCCTTCTACAATGAGCAGTTCTTC
- TRBJ2-1 TRBV15 - CATSRDPLEAGNEQFF TGTGCCACCAGCAGAGACCCACTAGAGGCGGGCAATGAGCAGTTCTTC
- TRBJ1-1 TRBV7-2 - CASSLVARVGNTEAFF TGTGCCAGCAGCTTAGTGGCCAGGGTAGGGAACACTGAAGCTTTCTTT
- TRBJ2-3 TRBV10-3 TRBD2 CAISSVTSGRAADTQYF TGTGCCATCAGTTCGGTGACTAGCGGGAGGGCCGCAGATACGCAGTATTTT
- TRBJ1-6 TRBV7-9 - CASSLRSGFRSPLHF TGTGCCAGCAGCTTACGGTCCGGGTTTCGATCACCCCTCCACTTT
- TRBJ1-1 TRBV3-1/TRBV3-2 - CASSQDLRNTEAFF TGTGCCAGCAGCCAAGATCTCAGGAACACTGAAGCTTTCTTT
- TRBJ2-7 TRBV20-1 - CSASQRATYEQYF TGCAGTGCTAGTCAGCGGGCGACCTACGAGCAGTACTTC
- TRBJ2-5 TRBV13 - CASSLGPSLKETQYF TGTGCCAGCAGCTTAGGTCCGTCCCTAAAAGAGACCCAGTACTTC
- TRBJ2-7 TRBV30 TRBD1 CAWSVVGQGLYEQYF TGTGCCTGGAGTGTGGTGGGACAGGGTTTGTACGAGCAGTACTTC
- TRBJ2-5 TRBV7-2 - CASSLAGAATGETQYF TGTGCCAGCAGCTTAGCGGGGGCAGCCACCGGGGAGACCCAGTACTTC
- TRBJ1-1 TRBV12-3/TRBV12-4 TRBD1 CASSRTGKTEAFF TGTGCCAGCAGCAGGACAGGGAAGACTGAAGCTTTCTTT
- TRBJ1-1 TRBV6-2/TRBV6-3 - CASSYSQGHTEAFF TGTGCCAGCAGTTACTCGCAGGGCCACACTGAAGCTTTCTTT
- TRBJ2-5 TRBV7-6 TRBD2 CASSSSSGRTQETQYF TGTGCCAGCAGCTCTTCTAGCGGGAGGACTCAAGAGACCCAGTACTTC
- TRBJ1-1 TRBV7-3 - CASSLMARVNTEAFF TGTGCCAGCAGCTTAATGGCCAGGGTGAACACTGAAGCTTTCTTT
- TRBJ2-5 TRBV2 - CASSDPGTGQETQYF TGTGCCAGCTCCGACCCCGGGACTGGACAAGAGACCCAGTACTTC
- TRBJ2-5 TRBV9 - CASSGAGGRETQYF TGTGCCAGCAGCGGGGCAGGGGGGCGAGAGACCCAGTACTTC
once TRBJ2-7 TRBV27 - CASSRGLNYEQYF TGTGCCAGCAGTCGGGGATTAAACTACGAGCAGTACTTC
once TRBJ2-3 TRBV7-2 - CASSLVSNTDTQYF TGTGCCAGCAGCTTAGTTAGCAACACAGATACGCAGTATTTT
- TRBJ1-1 TRBV27 TRBD1 CASSLDGTDNTEAFF TGTGCCAGCAGTTTAGATGGGACAGACAACACTGAAGCTTTCTTT
- TRBJ2-2 TRBV6-5 TRBD1 CASSSRQGANTGELFF TGTGCCAGCAGTTCGCGACAGGGGGCGAACACCGGGGAGCTGTTTTTT
- TRBJ2-1 TRBV29-1 TRBD2 CSVSPASGGNEQFF TGCAGCGTTTCCCCGGCTAGCGGGGGCAATGAGCAGTTCTTC
few TRBJ1-5 TRBV4-1 TRBD1 CASSQDGTGGRQPQHF TGCGCCAGCAGCCAAGATGGGACAGGGGGTCGTCAGCCCCAGCATTTT